The 11 T cell receptor beta chains listed next were all sequenced from one sample in a study of cytomegalovirus exposure and HLA in healthy donors. Amplification used 60 Vbeta primers and 13 Jbeta primers. Sequencing was performed with immunoSEQ multiplex PCR; in TCRdb, only in-frame clones are kept and a portion is missing. The profile covers roughly 95,000 clones, with roughly 82% appearing a single time and less than 4% taken by the ten largest. Sequenced: PBMCs. These receptor sequences come from a man aged 25-45 years in good health and CMV-seropositive.

The gene calls are TRBV28 and TRBJ2-1; 8 bases match TRBD2. After removal of 3 bases from V and 2 bases from J, the junction contained 18 bases not matched to a gene. Germline V gene sequence: CDR1 MDHEN, CDR2 SYDVKM. CDR3 length equals 20 residues. The CDR3 DNA follows: TGTGCCAGCAGTTTCCTCGGAGGTACTAGCGGTATCCCTCCCTACAATGAGCAGTTCTTC. Protein sequence: CASSFLGGTSGIPPYNEQFF.

The V gene is TRBV7-9, the J gene TRBJ2-1; 11 nucleotides align to TRBD2. Losses at the gene ends were 6 bases for V and 6 bases for J; bases not matched to a gene: 7. Germline V CDR1 and CDR2: SEHNR, FQNEAQ (reference sequence). This CDR3 has 15 amino acids. The CDR3 here is CASRVTSGSVNEQFF. CDR3 bases: TGTGCCAGCAGGGTAACTAGCGGGAGTGTCAATGAGCAGTTCTTC.

To note about this clone: A read error may produce the germline difference seen at one junction end. The chain is built from TRBV10-3 and TRBJ2-7, with a tentative D call TRBD1 (5 bases). This CDR3 is 12 amino acids long. The V gene's germline CDR1 is ENHRY and CDR2 SYGVKD. The CDR3 is CAISPTGSPRDF. As DNA, the CDR3 is TGTGCCATCAGTCCAACCGGTTCGCCCAGGGACTTC.

This clone has more than one count but fewer than ten. The chain recombines TRBV27 with TRBJ2-5, with 7 bases matching TRBD1. The J call may not be correct, given that the DNA end is closer to TRBJ2-7. Germline V CDR1 and CDR2: MNHEY, SMNVEV (reference sequence). This CDR3 is 14 amino acids long. CDR3 sequence: CASSRQGDSYEQYF. The CDR3 DNA follows: TGTGCCAGCAGTCGACAGGGCGACTCCTACGAGCAGTACTTC.

Worth noting for this clone: An end of the junction does not agree with germline; a read error may underlie this. CDR3: CASGGASNSYEQHF. The DNA for the CDR3 is TGTGCCAGCGGGGGGGCCTCGAATTCCTACGAGCAGCACTTC. V and J are TRBV2 and TRBJ2-7, with a possible D match to TRBD2 (7 bases). Per the germline V gene, CDR1 is SNHLY and CDR2 is FYNNEI. The CDR3 is 14 residues long. Full variable domain (remainder filled in from reference TRBV2 and TRBJ2-7): EPEVTQTPSHQVTQMGQEVILRCVPISNHLYFYWYRQILGQKVEFLVSFYNNEISEKSEIFDDQFSVERPDGSNFTLKIRSTKLEDSAMYFCASGGASNSYEQHFGPGTRLTVT.

This clone turned up a few times. The chain uses TRBV6-6 and TRBJ1-1, with D perhaps TRBD1 (5 bases). The CDR3 runs 13 residues. CDR1 and CDR2 from the germline V gene are MNHNY and SVGAGI (reference sequence). V dropped 5 bases and J dropped 0 bases, with 7 bases sitting between them. The CDR3 nucleotides are TGTGCCAGCAGTCGACAGCTGAACACTGAAGCTTTCTTT. It yields the protein CASSRQLNTEAFF.

This clone has just a few counts. The chain combines TRBV5-4 with TRBJ2-2; TRBD2 matches at 10 bases. Per germline, CDR1 SGHNT and CDR2 YYREEE (reference sequence). This CDR3 contains 15 residues. Trimming removed 5 bases from V and 5 bases from J; junction bases left unmatched: 6. The CDR3 sequence is CASSFSGRRTGELFF. The CDR3 region has the DNA TGTGCCAGCAGTTTTAGCGGGAGGAGGACCGGGGAGCTGTTTTTT.

The chain has TRBV11-2 and TRBJ2-5; D may be TRBD1 (5 bases). V shed 0 bases and J shed 7 bases, with 9 bases lying between them. This CDR3 comprises 13 residues. The germline V gene encodes CDR1 SGHAT and CDR2 FQNNGV. The CDR3 sequence is CASSLEQALTQYF. The CDR3 DNA sequence: TGTGCCAGCAGCTTAGAACAGGCCCTGACCCAGTACTTC.

The chain joins TRBV10-3 to TRBJ2-1, with 11 bases lining up with TRBD2. Looked up from germline, CDR1 is ENHRY and CDR2 is SYGVKD. Germline trimming cut 2 bases from V and 4 bases from J; bases unmatched to any gene: 10. The CDR3 loop spans 18 amino acids. The CDR3 DNA follows: TGTGCCATCAGTGAGGACGGACTAGCGGGCCGCGGGTACAATGAGCAGTTCTTC. This translates into CAISEDGLAGRGYNEQFF.

The chain joins TRBV6-5 to TRBJ2-5; tentatively, D is TRBD2 (5 bases). The CDR3 extends over 14 amino acids. The V and J ends lost 5 bases and 5 bases respectively, with 15 bases between them. CDR1 MNHEY and CDR2 SVGAGI come from the germline V gene. CDR3 in amino acids: CASSPTQASETQYF. The CDR3 DNA reads TGTGCCAGCAGTCCGACCCAAGCTAGCGAGACCCAGTACTTC.

The chain employs TRBV9 and TRBJ2-3; D unclear. CDR3 length equals 13 residues. Between the trimmed V and J ends, which lost 0 bases and 2 bases, there was a span of 4 bases. Per the germline V gene, CDR1 is SGDLS and CDR2 is YYNGEE. The CDR3: CASSVVLTDTQYF. Written as DNA, the CDR3 is TGTGCCAGCAGCGTAGTTCTCACAGATACGCAGTATTTT. Using reference TRBV9 and TRBJ2-3 for the parts outside the CDR3, the full variable domain is DSGVTQTPKHLITATGQRVTLRCSPRSGDLSVYWYQQSLDQGLQFLIQYYNGEERAKGNILERFSAQQFPDLHSELNLSSLELGDSALYFCASSVVLTDTQYFGPGTRLTVL.